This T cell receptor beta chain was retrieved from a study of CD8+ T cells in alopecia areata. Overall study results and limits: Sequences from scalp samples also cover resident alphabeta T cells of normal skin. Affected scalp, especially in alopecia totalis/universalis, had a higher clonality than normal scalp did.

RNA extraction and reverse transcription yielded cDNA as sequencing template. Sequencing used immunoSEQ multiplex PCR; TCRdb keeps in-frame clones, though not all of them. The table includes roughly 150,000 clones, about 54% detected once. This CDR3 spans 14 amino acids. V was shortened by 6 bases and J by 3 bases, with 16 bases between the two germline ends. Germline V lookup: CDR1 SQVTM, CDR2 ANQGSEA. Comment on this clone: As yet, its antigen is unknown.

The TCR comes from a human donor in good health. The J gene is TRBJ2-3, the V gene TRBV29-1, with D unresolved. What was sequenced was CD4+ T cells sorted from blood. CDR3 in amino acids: CSVWPGDRTDTQYF. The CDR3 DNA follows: TGCAGCGTGTGGCCTGGGGATAGGACAGATACGCAGTATTTT.